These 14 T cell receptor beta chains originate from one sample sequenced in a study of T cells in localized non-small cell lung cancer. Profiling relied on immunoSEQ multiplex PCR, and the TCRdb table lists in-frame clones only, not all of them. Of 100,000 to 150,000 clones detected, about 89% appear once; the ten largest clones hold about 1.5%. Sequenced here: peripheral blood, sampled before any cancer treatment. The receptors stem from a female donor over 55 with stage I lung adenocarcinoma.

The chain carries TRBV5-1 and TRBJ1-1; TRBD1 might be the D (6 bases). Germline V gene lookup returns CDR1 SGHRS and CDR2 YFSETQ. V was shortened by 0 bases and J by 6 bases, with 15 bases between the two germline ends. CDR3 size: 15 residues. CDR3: CASSLDLTGGPEAFF. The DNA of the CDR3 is TGCGCCAGCAGCTTGGACCTGACAGGCGGACCTGAAGCTTTCTTT.

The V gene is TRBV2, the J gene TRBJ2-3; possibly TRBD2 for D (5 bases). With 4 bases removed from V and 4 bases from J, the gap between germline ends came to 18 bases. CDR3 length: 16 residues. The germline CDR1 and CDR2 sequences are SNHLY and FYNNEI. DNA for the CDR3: TGTGCCAGCAGTGCCTTGGGCGGGTGGTCGGCAGATACGCAGTATTTT. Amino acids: CASSALGGWSADTQYF.

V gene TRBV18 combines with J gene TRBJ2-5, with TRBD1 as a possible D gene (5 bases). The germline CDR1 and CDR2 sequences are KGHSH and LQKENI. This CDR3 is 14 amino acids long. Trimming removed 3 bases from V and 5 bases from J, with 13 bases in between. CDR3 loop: CASSPVSGKETQYF. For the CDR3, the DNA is TGTGCCAGCTCACCCGTGTCAGGGAAGGAGACCCAGTACTTC.

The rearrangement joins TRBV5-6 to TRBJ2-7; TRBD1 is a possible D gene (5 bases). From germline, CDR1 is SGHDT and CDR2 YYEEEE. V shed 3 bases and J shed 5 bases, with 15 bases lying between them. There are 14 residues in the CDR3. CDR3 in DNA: TGTGCCAGCAGCTGGGGCCCTACGGGCGACGAGCAGTACTTC. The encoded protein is CASSWGPTGDEQYF.

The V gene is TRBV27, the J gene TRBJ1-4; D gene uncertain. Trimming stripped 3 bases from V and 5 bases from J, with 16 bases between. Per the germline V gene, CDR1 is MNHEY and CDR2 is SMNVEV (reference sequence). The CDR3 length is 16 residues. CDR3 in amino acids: CASSLQPREKNEKLFF. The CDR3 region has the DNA TGTGCCAGCAGTTTGCAGCCACGTGAAAAAAATGAAAAACTGTTTTTT.

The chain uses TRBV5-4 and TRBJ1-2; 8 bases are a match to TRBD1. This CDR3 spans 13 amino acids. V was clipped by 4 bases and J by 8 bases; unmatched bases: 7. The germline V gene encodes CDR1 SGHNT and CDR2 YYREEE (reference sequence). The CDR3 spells CASSRQGAGGYTF. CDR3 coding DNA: TGTGCCAGCAGCCGGCAGGGGGCGGGAGGCTACACCTTC.

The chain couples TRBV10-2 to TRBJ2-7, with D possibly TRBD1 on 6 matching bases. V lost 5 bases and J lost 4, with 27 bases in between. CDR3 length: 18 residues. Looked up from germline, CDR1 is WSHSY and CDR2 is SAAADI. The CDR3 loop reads CASSISFLRTARTYEQYF. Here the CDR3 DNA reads TGCGCCAGCAGTATTTCGTTTTTGAGGACAGCGAGGACGTACGAGCAGTACTTC.

The CDR3: CASSFSASNQPQHF. For the CDR3, the DNA is TGTGCCAGCAGCTTCTCCGCTTCCAATCAGCCCCAGCATTTT. The chain employs TRBV11-2 and TRBJ1-5; D is ambiguous. V gave up 3 bases and J gave up 3 bases, with 9 bases separating them. Germline V gene data show CDR1 as SGHAT and CDR2 as FQNNGV. This CDR3 spans 14 amino acids.

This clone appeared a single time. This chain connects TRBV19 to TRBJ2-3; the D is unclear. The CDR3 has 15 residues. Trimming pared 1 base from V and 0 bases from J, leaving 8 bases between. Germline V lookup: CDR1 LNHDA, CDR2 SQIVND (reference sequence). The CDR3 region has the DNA TGTGCCAGTAGTATAGGCGAGACTAGCACAGATACGCAGTATTTT. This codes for CASSIGETSTDTQYF.

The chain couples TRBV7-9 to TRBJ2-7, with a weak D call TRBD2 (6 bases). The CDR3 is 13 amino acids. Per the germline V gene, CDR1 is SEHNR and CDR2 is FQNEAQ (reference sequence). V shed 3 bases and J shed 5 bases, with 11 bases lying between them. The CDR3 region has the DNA TGTGCCAGCAGCTTGGGGGGTCCTGACGAGCAGTACTTC. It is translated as CASSLGGPDEQYF.

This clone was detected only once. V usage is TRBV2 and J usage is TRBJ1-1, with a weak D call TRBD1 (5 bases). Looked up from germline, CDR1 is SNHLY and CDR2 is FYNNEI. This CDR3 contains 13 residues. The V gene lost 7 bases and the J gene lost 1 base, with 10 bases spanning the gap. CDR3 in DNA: TGTGCCAGCAAGGGACTCTGGAACACTGAAGCTTTCTTT. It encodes CASKGLWNTEAFF.

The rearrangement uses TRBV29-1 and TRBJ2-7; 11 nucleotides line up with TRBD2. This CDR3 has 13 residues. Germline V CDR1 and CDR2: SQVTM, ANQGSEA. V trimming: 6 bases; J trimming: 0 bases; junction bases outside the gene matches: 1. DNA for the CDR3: TGCAGCGTCACTAGCGGGAGCTCCTACGAGCAGTACTTC. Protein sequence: CSVTSGSSYEQYF.

The CDR3 sequence is CASGYRGSTNTGELFF. The CDR3 nucleotides read TGTGCCAGCGGCTACCGCGGGAGTACGAACACCGGGGAGCTGTTTTTT. The chain uses TRBV11-2 and TRBJ2-2; 7 bases are shared with TRBD2. Losses at the gene ends were 8 bases for V and 0 bases for J; bases not matched to a gene: 9. CDR3 length equals 16 residues. Per the germline V gene, CDR1 is SGHAT and CDR2 is FQNNGV.

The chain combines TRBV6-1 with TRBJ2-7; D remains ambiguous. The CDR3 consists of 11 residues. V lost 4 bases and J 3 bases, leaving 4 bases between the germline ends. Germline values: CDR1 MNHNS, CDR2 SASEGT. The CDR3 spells CASSAGYEQYF. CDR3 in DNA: TGTGCCAGCAGTGCCGGCTACGAGCAGTACTTC.